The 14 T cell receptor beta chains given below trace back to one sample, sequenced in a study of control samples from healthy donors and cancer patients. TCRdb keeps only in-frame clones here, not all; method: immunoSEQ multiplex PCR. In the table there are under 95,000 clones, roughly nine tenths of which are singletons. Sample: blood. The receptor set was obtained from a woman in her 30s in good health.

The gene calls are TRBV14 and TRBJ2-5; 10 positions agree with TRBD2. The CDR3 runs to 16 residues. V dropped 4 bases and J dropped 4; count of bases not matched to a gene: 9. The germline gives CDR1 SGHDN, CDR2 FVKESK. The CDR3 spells CASSPGERGGRETQYF. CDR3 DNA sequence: TGTGCCAGCAGCCCTGGGGAGCGGGGGGGCCGAGAGACCCAGTACTTC.

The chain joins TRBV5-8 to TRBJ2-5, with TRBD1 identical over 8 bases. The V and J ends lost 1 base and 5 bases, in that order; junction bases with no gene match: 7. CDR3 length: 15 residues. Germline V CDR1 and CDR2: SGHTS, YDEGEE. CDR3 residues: CASSLSGRGRETQYF. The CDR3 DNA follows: TGTGCCAGCAGCTTGAGTGGCAGGGGGCGTGAGACCCAGTACTTC.

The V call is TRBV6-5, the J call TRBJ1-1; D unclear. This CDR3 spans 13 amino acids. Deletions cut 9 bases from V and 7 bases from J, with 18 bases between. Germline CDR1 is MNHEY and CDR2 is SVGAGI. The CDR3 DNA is TGTGCCAGTACCGAAGGTTCTCGATATGAAGCTTTCTTT. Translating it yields CASTEGSRYEAFF.

The CDR3 reads CATSGAGDLVGELFF. In DNA, the CDR3 is TGTGCCACCAGTGGGGCGGGGGATTTGGTCGGGGAGCTGTTTTTT. The J gene is TRBJ2-2, the V gene TRBV24-1; 7 bases agree with TRBD2. Germline assignment: CDR1 KGHDR and CDR2 SFDVKD. CDR3 length: 15 residues. Trimming took 5 bases from V and 7 from J; bases not matched to a gene: 9.

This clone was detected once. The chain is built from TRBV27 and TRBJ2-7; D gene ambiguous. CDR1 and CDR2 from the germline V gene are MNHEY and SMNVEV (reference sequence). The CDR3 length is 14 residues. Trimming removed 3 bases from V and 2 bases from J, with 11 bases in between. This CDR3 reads CASSFATATYEQYF. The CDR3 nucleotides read TGTGCCAGCAGTTTTGCGACGGCAACCTACGAGCAGTACTTC.

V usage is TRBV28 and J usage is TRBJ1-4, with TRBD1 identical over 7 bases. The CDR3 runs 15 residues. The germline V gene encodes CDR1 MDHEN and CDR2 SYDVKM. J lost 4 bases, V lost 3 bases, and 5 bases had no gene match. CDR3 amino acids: CASSLLTGFNEKLFF. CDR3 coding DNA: TGTGCCAGCAGTTTGCTGACAGGGTTTAATGAAAAACTGTTTTTT.

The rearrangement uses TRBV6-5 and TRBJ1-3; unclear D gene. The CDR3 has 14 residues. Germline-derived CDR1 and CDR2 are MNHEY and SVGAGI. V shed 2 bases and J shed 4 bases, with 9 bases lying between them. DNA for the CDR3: TGTGCCAGCAGTTACGCCGGGAGAGGAAACACCATATATTTT. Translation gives CASSYAGRGNTIYF.

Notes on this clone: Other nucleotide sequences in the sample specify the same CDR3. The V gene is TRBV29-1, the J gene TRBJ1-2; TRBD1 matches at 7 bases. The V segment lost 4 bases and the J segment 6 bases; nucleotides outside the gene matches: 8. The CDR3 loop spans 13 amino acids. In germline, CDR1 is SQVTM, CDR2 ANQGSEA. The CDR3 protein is CSVGGQPMDGYTF. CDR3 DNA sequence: TGCAGCGTTGGGGGACAGCCGATGGATGGCTACACCTTC.

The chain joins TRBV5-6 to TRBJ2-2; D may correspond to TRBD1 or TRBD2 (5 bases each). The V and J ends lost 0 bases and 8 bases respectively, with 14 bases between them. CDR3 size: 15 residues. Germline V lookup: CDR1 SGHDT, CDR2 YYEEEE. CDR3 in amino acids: CASSLDRRRTGELFF. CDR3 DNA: TGTGCCAGCAGCTTGGACAGGCGAAGGACTGGGGAGCTGTTTTTT. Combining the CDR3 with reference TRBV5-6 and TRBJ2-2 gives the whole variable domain DAGVTQSPTHLIKTRGQQVTLRCSPKSGHDTVSWYQQALGQGPQFIFQYYEEEERQRGNFPDRFSGHQFPNYSSELNVNALLLGDSALYLCASSLDRRRTGELFFGEGSRLTVL.

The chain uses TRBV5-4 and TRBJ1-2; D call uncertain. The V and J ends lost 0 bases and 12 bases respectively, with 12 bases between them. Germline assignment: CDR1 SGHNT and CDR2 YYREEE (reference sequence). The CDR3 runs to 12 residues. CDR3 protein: CASSLGVAPHTF. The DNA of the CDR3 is TGTGCCAGCAGCTTGGGGGTAGCCCCTCACACCTTC.

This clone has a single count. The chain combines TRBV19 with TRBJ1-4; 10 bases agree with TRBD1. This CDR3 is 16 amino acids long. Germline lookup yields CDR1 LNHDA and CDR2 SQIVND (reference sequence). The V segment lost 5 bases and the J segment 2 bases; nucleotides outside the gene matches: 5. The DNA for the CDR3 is TGTGCCAGTAGTCGGGACAGGGGATCGACTAATGAAAAACTGTTTTTT. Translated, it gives CASSRDRGSTNEKLFF.

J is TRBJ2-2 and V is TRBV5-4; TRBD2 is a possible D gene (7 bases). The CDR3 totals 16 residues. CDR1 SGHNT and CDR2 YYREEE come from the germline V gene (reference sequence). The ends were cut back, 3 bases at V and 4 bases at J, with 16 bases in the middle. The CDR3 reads CASSSPGRGSTGELFF. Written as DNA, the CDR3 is TGTGCCAGCAGCTCACCGGGGAGGGGGAGCACCGGGGAGCTGTTTTTT.

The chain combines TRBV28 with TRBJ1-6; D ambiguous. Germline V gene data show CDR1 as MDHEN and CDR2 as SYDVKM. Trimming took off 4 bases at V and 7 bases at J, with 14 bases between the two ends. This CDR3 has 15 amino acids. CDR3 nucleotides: TGTGCCAGCAGTTATGGAAAGGGATACAATTCACCCCTCCACTTT. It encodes CASSYGKGYNSPLHF.

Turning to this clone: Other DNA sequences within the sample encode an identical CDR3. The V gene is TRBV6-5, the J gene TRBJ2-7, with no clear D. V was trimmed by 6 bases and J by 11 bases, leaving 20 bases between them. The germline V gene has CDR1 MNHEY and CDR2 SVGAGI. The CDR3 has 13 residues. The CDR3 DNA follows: TGTGCCAGCAGAGATTCGACTCGTCCTACCGAGTACTTC. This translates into CASRDSTRPTEYF.